This paragraph covers one T cell receptor beta chain sequence. This entry comes from a study of cytomegalovirus exposure and HLA in healthy donors. PCR used 60 Vbeta primers and 13 Jbeta primers. Clones were read by immunoSEQ multiplex PCR, and TCRdb kept only the in-frame ones, dropping some. The repertoire table contains more than 100,000 clones. V lost 0 bases, J lost 2 bases, and 10 bases lay in between. Germline assignment: CDR1 MNHNS and CDR2 SASEGT. There are 15 residues in the CDR3. The chain recombines TRBV6-1 with TRBJ1-2, with D maybe TRBD1 (5 bases). The TCR was taken from a man aged 18 to 30 in good health and CMV-seronegative. The sequencing input was PBMCs. CDR3 DNA sequence: TGTGCCAGCAGTGAAGCGGGGGGTCCCAACTATGGCTACACCTTC. Translating it yields CASSEAGGPNYGYTF.